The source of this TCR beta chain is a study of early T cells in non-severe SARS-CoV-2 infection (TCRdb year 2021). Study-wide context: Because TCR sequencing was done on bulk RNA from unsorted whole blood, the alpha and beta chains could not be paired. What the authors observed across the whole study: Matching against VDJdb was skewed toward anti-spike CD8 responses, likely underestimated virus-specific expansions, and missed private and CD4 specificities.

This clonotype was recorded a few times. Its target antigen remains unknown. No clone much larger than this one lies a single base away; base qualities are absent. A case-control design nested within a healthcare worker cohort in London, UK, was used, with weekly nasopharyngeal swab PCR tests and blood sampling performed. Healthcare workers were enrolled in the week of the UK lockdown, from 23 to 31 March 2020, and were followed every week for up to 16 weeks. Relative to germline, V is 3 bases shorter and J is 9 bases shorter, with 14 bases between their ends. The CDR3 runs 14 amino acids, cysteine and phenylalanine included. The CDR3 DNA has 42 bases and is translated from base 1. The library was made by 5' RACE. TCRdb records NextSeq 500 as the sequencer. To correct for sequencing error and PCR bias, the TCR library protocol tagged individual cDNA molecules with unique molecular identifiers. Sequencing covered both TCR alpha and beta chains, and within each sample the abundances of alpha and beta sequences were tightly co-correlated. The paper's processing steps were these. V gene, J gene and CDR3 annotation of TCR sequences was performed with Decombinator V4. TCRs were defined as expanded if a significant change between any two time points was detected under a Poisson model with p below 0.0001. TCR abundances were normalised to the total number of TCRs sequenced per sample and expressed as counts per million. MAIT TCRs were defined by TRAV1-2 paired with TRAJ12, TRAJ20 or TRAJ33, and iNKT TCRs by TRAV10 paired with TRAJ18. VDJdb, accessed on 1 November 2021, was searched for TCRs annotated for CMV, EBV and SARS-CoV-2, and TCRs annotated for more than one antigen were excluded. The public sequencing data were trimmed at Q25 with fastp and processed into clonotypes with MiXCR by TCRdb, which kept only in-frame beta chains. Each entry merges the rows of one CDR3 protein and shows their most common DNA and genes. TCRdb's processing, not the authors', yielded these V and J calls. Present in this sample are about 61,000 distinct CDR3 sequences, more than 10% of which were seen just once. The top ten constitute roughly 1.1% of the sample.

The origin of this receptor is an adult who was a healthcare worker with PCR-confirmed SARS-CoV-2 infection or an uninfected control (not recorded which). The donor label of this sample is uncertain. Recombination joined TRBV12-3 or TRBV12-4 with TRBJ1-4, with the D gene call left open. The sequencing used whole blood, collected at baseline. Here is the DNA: TGTGCCAGCAGTTTCGGACGTCTCCGGCAAAAACTGTTTTTT. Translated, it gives CASSFGRLRQKLFF.